This TCR beta chain was found in a study of cytomegalovirus exposure and HLA in healthy donors. Findings and limits, study-wide: Some TCR beta chains (approximately 180 of them) were listed as cytomegalovirus-associated.

This clone showed up just once. Its antigen remains unknown. Measured with immunoSEQ multiplex PCR; TCRdb has only the in-frame clones, and not every one. The profile shows 330,000 or so clones, 70% to 90% of them singletons. This CDR3 comprises 14 residues. Trimming left V 2 bases short and J 5 bases short, with 12 bases between. The V gene's germline CDR1 is MNHEY and CDR2 SVGAGI. The chain employs TRBV6-5 and TRBJ2-5, with D maybe TRBD1 (6 bases). The clonotype comes from a woman younger than 30 in good health and CMV-seronegative. The specimen was PBMCs. The CDR3 loop reads CASSYVGQSETQYF. The CDR3 region has the DNA TGTGCCAGCAGTTACGTGGGACAATCGGAGACCCAGTACTTC.